The following is a T cell receptor (beta chain) sequence with its context. This clonotype turned up a few times. There is no known antigen for this receptor. No per-base quality is available; no much larger clone lies one base away. Synthesis of TCR cDNA relied on 5'RACE template switching, a step that introduced a universal primer site along with unique molecular identifiers. Priming for cDNA synthesis came from both the TCR alpha and TCR beta constant segments. Two PCR steps were used to amplify libraries, with sample barcodes and sequencing adapters being added in the second step. Sequencing of libraries was done on Illumina HiSeq 2500 (2x100 bp) or NovaSeq (2x150 bp). The study's processing was this. MIGEC was used to demultiplex reads and collapse the reads into UMI consensus sequences, and MiXCR was used for V(D)J alignment. Vaccine-responding clonotypes were defined with edgeR using replicate PBMC samples, requiring FDR below 0.01 and a log2 fold change above 5 up to day 15. Bulk clonotypes were assigned CD4 or CD8 identity according to which sequenced CD4 or CD8 repertoire held them at higher abundance. TCRdb applied fastp at Q25 and MiXCR to the public reads, then kept only in-frame beta chains. Each entry merges the rows of one CDR3 protein and shows their most common DNA and genes. The V and J calls and clone size are TCRdb's, not the authors'. The sample table contains approximately 510,000 distinct CDR3 sequences; only one count was recorded for 21% of them. In total, the top ten clones hold roughly a sixth of the sample.

These data originate in a study of T cells after yellow fever vaccination (dated 2019 in TCRdb). Describing the broader study: The SMART-Seq v4 Ultra Low Input RNA kit was used to prepare libraries from fractions with low cell numbers. Bulk TCR alpha and beta repertoires were sequenced longitudinally to track T-cell clones before and after primary and booster YFV17D yellow fever vaccination. The cohort comprised two healthy male donors, one aged 18 to 30 and one aged 30 to 40 years. Blood was collected at multiple timepoints before and after primary and secondary immunization, and bulk PBMC replicates and cell subsets were isolated. What the authors observed across the whole study: The secondary T-cell response was found to be weaker but faster than the primary response, with a peak reached on day 5 rather than on day 15. A small share of clonotypes was detected in both CD4 and CD8 compartments, with the overlap likely arising from convergent recombination. After the booster, most of the clones that had expanded following primary vaccination were detected again (just under 97% of CD4 and around nine tenths of CD8), which suggests that memory was broadly maintained. FACS-sorted repertoires could contain abundant contaminating clonotypes from the bulk population, so computational filtering was required. Because the study included only a couple of donors, the extent to which the findings can be generalized is limited.

Reading the label with the study, this specimen's treatment or condition is: live attenuated yellow fever vaccine strain. At each blood-draw timepoint, two biological replicates of bulk PBMCs were obtained. PBMCs were isolated from peripheral blood using a standard Ficoll-Paque protocol. TriZol was used to extract RNA from bulk PBMCs, from CD4 and CD8 fractions, and from dextramer-positive and dextramer-negative fractions. From a lookup of the germline V gene (reference sequence), CDR1 and CDR2 are MNHEY and SMNVEV. The CDR3, cysteine through phenylalanine, is 15 amino acids long. The kept DNA is CDR3 alone, 45 bases in frame from the first base. Trimmed from V: 7 bases; trimmed from J: 1 base; junction bases lacking a gene match: 4.

Specimen: PBMCs, collected 21 days after the first yellow fever vaccination. The clonotype was recovered from a man aged 18 to 30 who received the YFV17D yellow fever vaccine. The sequence is built from TRBV27 and TRBJ1-6; TRBD1 agrees with 7 junctional bases. The sequenced DNA: TGTGCCAGCACAACAGGGGCATCCTATAATTCACCCCTCCACTTT. Its amino acids are CASTTGASYNSPLHF.